This entry lists 16 T cell receptor beta chains sequenced from one sample in a study of T cells after yellow fever vaccination. TCRdb re-derived calls from the 5' RACE reads in MiXCR, one entry per CDR3 protein. The table includes approximately 580,000 distinct CDR3 sequences, around a sixth detected once. The starting material was PBMCs, obtained 5 to 6 days after the first yellow fever vaccination. The source is a man aged 18 to 29 who received the YFV17D yellow fever vaccine.

The J gene is TRBJ1-1, the V gene TRBV2; D remains unclear. There are 13 residues in the CDR3. Germline values: CDR1 SNHLY, CDR2 FYNNEI. V was shortened by 5 bases and J by 0 bases, with 7 bases between the two germline ends. The CDR3 DNA sequence: TGTGCCAGCAGTCGAGAACTGAACACTGAAGCTTTCTTT. This translates into CASSRELNTEAFF. The full variable domain, its missing parts supplied by reference TRBV2 and TRBJ1-1, is EPEVTQTPSHQVTQMGQEVILRCVPISNHLYFYWYRQILGQKVEFLVSFYNNEISEKSEIFDDQFSVERPDGSNFTLKIRSTKLEDSAMYFCASSRELNTEAFFGQGTRLTVV.

This clonotype was recorded a few times. The chain is built from TRBV2 and TRBJ1-5; no clear D gene. The V gene lost 1 base and the J gene lost 0 bases, with 10 bases spanning the gap. CDR1 and CDR2 from the germline V gene are SNHLY and FYNNEI. This CDR3 spans 16 amino acids. The CDR3 DNA reads as TGTGCCAGCAGTGAAGGGCAAGGTCCTAGCAATCAGCCCCAGCATTTT. This gives the protein CASSEGQGPSNQPQHF.

This clonotype was detected a few times. The rearrangement joins TRBV7-3 to TRBJ2-3; unclear D gene. The ends were cut back, 5 bases at V and 0 bases at J, with 15 bases in the middle. The CDR3 sequence is 16 residues long. Germline loops: CDR1 SGHTA, CDR2 FQGTGA. The CDR3 DNA is TGTGCCAGCAGCCCGACCCCGGTGTTCAGCACAGATACGCAGTATTTT. Its protein product is CASSPTPVFSTDTQYF.

This chain connects TRBV6-1 to TRBJ2-6, with D unclear. The V end lost 5 bases, the J end lost 1 base, and 9 bases lay between the germline ends. This CDR3 is built from 15 residues. Germline V lookup: CDR1 MNHNS, CDR2 SASEGT. CDR3 nucleotide sequence: TGTGCCAGCAGTAGAGGATTTTCTGGGGCCAACGTCCTGACTTTC. Protein product: CASSRGFSGANVLTF.

This clonotype was observed a few times. This chain links TRBV5-1 with TRBJ1-1; D is perhaps TRBD1 (6 bases). V was trimmed by 0 bases and J by 1 base, leaving 16 bases between them. CDR1 is SGHRS, CDR2 YFSETQ, per germline. The CDR3 sequence is 17 residues long. This CDR3 is CASSLVPPGHTNTEAFF. CDR3 DNA: TGCGCCAGCAGCTTGGTCCCCCCGGGACACACGAACACTGAAGCTTTCTTT. The full variable domain, in which reference TRBV5-1 and TRBJ1-1 provide the parts outside the CDR3, is KAGVTQTPRYLIKTRGQQVTLSCSPISGHRSVSWYQQTPGQGLQFLFEYFSETQRNKGNFPGRFSGRQFSNSRSEMNVSTLELGDSALYLCASSLVPPGHTNTEAFFGQGTRLTVV.

The CDR3 loop reads CASSPTGGGHGPQHF. CDR3 coding DNA: TGCGCCAGCAGCCCGACAGGGGGCGGCCACGGGCCCCAGCATTTT. The rearrangement joins TRBV4-3 to TRBJ1-5, with TRBD1 identical over 10 bases. Per germline, CDR1 LGHNA and CDR2 YSLEER. V dropped 4 bases and J dropped 9; count of bases not matched to a gene: 9. This CDR3 has 15 residues.

V and J are TRBV28 and TRBJ2-1; maybe TRBD1 (5 bases). The CDR3 has 17 amino acids. Trimming took off 7 bases at V and 0 bases at J, with 19 bases between the two ends. Germline V gene lookup returns CDR1 MDHEN and CDR2 SYDVKM. The chain's CDR3 is CASTLRIGQSSYNEQFF. The CDR3, as DNA: TGTGCCAGCACCTTAAGGATTGGACAAAGCTCCTACAATGAGCAGTTCTTC.

This clonotype has more than one count but fewer than ten. CDR3 coding DNA: TGCGCCAGCAGCTTGGGACCGGGACAGAATAACTATGGCTACACCTTC. Encoded protein: CASSLGPGQNNYGYTF. The chain recombines TRBV5-1 with TRBJ1-2; TRBD1 aligns across 7 bases. Germline V gene sequence: CDR1 SGHRS, CDR2 YFSETQ. The ends lost 0 bases at V and 1 base at J; junction bases unmatched: 6. CDR3 length: 16 residues.

There are a few counts of this clonotype. The chain joins TRBV3-1 to TRBJ2-7, with TRBD1 matching 10 bases. The CDR3 length is 14 residues. V was pared by 4 bases and J by 2 bases, with 2 bases of the junction left unmatched. Germline CDR1 is LGHDT and CDR2 is YNNKEL (reference sequence). The CDR3: CASSRGQGAYEQYV. The CDR3 coding sequence is TGTGCCAGCAGCCGAGGACAGGGGGCCTACGAGCAGTACGTC.

This clonotype was counted ten times or more. The chain links TRBV20-1 to TRBJ1-1; D gene unclear. Germline V gives CDR1 DFQATT, CDR2 SNEGSKA (reference sequence). The CDR3 consists of 12 residues. The germline V and J ends were trimmed by 4 bases and 3 bases, with 9 bases remaining between them. The CDR3 is CSANAGYTEAFF. The CDR3 DNA reads TGCAGTGCTAATGCGGGGTACACTGAAGCTTTCTTT.

This clonotype was picked up a small number of times. V and J are TRBV5-1 and TRBJ2-3; the D gene could be TRBD1 or TRBD2 (6 bases each). Trimming took 3 bases from V and 4 from J, leaving 18 bases between them. Germline V gene sequence: CDR1 SGHRS, CDR2 YFSETQ. The CDR3 extends over 16 amino acids. The CDR3 nucleotides read TGCGCCAGCAGCTCCCAGGCCGGGGGCGAGGCAGATACGCAGTATTTT. Protein: CASSSQAGGEADTQYF.

A few counts support this clonotype. The V call is TRBV5-6, the J call TRBJ1-1; maybe TRBD1 (5 bases). The CDR3 has 13 amino acids. Germline values: CDR1 SGHDT, CDR2 YYEEEE. V was shortened by 0 bases and J by 4 bases, with 7 bases between the two germline ends. CDR3 in DNA: TGTGCCAGCAGCTTGGTAGGGACCACTGAAGCTTTCTTT. Translated, it gives CASSLVGTTEAFF.

J is TRBJ2-7 and V is TRBV6-2 or TRBV6-3; 7 bases are shared with TRBD2. Losses at the gene ends were 2 bases for V and 5 bases for J; bases not matched to a gene: 6. Looked up from germline, CDR1 is MNHEY and CDR2 is SVGEGT. The CDR3 extends over 14 amino acids. CDR3 in amino acids: CASSYGGGPNEQYF. CDR3 DNA sequence: TGTGCCAGCAGTTACGGGGGGGGACCAAACGAGCAGTACTTC.

V and J are TRBV7-9 and TRBJ2-7; D uncertain. The CDR3 sequence is 13 residues long. Trimming took 8 bases from V and 1 from J, leaving 12 bases between them. CDR1 is SEHNR, CDR2 FQNEAQ, per germline (reference sequence). The CDR3 loop reads CASGPTESYEQYF. The CDR3, as DNA: TGTGCCAGCGGGCCGACTGAATCCTACGAGCAGTACTTC.

In this sample, this clonotype turned up a few times. This chain joins TRBV12-3 or TRBV12-4 and TRBJ1-1, with TRBD1 as a possible D gene (6 bases). V was shortened by 7 bases and J by 8 bases, with 17 bases between the two germline ends. CDR3 length equals 13 residues. The CDR3 bases are TGTGCCAGCATCATCGGGACACCCAGCGAAGCTTTCTTT. The encoded protein is CASIIGTPSEAFF.

The chain couples TRBV4-1 to TRBJ2-3; 9 bases line up with TRBD1. Germline CDR1 MGHRA, CDR2 YSYEKL. The junction had 7 bases not matched to a gene; V was cut back by 4 bases and J by 5 bases. CDR3 size: 15 residues. CDR3 sequence (DNA): TGCGCCAGCAGCCTTCACAGGGGGCCAGGAGATACGCAGTATTTT. Its protein is CASSLHRGPGDTQYF.